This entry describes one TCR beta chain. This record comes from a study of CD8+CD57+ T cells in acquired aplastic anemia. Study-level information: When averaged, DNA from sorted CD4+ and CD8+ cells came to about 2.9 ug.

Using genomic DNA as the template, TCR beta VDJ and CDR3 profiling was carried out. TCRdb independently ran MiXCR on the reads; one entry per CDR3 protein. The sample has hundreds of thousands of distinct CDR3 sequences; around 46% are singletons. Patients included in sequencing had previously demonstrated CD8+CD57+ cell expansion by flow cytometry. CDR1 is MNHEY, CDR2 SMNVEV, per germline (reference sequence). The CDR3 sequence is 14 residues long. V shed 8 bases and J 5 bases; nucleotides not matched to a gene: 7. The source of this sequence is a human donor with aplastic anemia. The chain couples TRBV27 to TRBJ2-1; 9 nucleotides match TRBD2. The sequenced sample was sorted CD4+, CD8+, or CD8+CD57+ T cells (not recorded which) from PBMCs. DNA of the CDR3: TGTGCCAGCCGTACCGGGACTAGCCACAATGAGCAGTTCTTC. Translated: CASRTGTSHNEQFF.